The entry below describes one T cell receptor beta chain. This record comes from a study of blood T cell repertoires in COVID-19. Across the whole study: PBMCs, B-cell-depleted T cells, or T cells provided the cDNA or gDNA that made up the material.

Sequencing used immunoSEQ multiplex PCR; TCRdb keeps in-frame clones, though not all of them. The sample lists about 170,000 clones, more than 65% occurring once. The CDR3 is made up of 15 amino acids. Germline assignment: CDR1 KGHSH and CDR2 LQKENI. V lost 5 bases to trimming and J lost 7 bases, with 18 bases between them. This TCR derives from a human donor with acute or convalescent COVID-19. The donor label of this sample is uncertain. Sequences were obtained from peripheral blood. The rearrangement links TRBV18 to TRBJ1-3, with D unclear. CDR3 bases: TGTGCCAGCTCATCCCCAGGTGGAGAGGGTAACACCATATATTTT. It encodes CASSSPGGEGNTIYF.